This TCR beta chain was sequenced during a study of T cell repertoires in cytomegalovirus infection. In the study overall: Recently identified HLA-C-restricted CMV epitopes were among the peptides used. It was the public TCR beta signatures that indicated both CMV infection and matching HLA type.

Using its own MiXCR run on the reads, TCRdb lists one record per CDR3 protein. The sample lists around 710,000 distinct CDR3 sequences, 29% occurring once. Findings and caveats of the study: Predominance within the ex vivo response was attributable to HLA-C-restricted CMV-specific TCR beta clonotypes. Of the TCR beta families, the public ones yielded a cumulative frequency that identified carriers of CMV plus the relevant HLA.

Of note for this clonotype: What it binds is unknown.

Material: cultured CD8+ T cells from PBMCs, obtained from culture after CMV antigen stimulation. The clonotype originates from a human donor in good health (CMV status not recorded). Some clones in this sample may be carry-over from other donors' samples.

This chain's CDR3 is CASSSSGLAGEDTQYF. CDR3 nucleotides: TGTGCCAGCAGCTCCTCCGGACTAGCGGGGGAAGATACGCAGTATTTT. The chain joins TRBV7-6 to TRBJ2-3, with 13 nucleotides matching TRBD2. Germline-derived CDR1 and CDR2 are SGHVS and FNYEAQ. The CDR3 is 16 residues long. V shed 4 bases, J shed 5 bases, and the junction held 6 bases outside the gene matches.